This T cell receptor (beta chain) emerged from a study of early T cells in non-severe SARS-CoV-2 infection. There are many counts of this clonotype. Germline V gives CDR1 MGHRA, CDR2 YSYEKL. The CDR3 runs to 13 residues. V dropped 3 bases and J dropped 7 bases, with 11 bases sitting between them. Unique molecular identifiers (one per individual cDNA molecule) were attached. TCRdb re-called the 5' RACE reads with MiXCR, one entry per CDR3 protein. This repertoire shows some 40,000 distinct CDR3 sequences, less than 6% found once; its top ten account for roughly 4.4%. V is TRBV4-1 and J is TRBJ2-3; perhaps TRBD2 as D (6 bases). The input for sequencing was whole blood, taken at baseline. The TCR sequence derives from an adult who was a healthcare worker with PCR-confirmed SARS-CoV-2 infection or an uninfected control (not recorded which). The CDR3 region is CASSHFGGHTQYF. In DNA form, the CDR3 reads TGCGCCAGCAGCCATTTCGGAGGGCATACGCAGTATTTT.